This TCR beta chain was retrieved from a study of blood T cell repertoires in COVID-19. Study at large: Samples representing acute and convalescent COVID-19 were sourced from the United States, Italy and Spain. The cDNA or gDNA used as material had been derived from T cells, B-cell-depleted T cells, or PBMCs.

The authors' processing: Estimation of nucleated cell counts relied on the amplification of reference gene primers. The table came from immunoSEQ multiplex PCR; TCRdb's copy has only in-frame clones and leaves some out. That table is the source of V, J and clone size, and D and trimming were worked out from the DNA. Of more than 85,000 clones in the sample, about 80% were seen once. In germline, CDR1 is SQVTM, CDR2 ANQGSEA. The CDR3 sequence is 13 residues long. Deletions cut 7 bases from V and 3 bases from J, with 12 bases between. This TCR was sampled from a woman aged 80 or over with active or convalescent COVID-19. J is TRBJ1-4 and V is TRBV29-1, with a weak D call TRBD1 (6 bases). What was sequenced was peripheral blood. The DNA for the CDR3 is TGCAGCGCATCAGGACAGCCTAATGAAAAACTGTTTTTT. Protein: CSASGQPNEKLFF.